Sequencing of this TCR beta chain was carried out in a study of regulatory T cells in long-lasting Graves disease (dated by TCRdb to the early 2020s). In the study overall: Antithyroid drugs had been taken for less than 3 months by newly diagnosed Graves' disease patients. This study used TCR sequencing and RNA sequencing of peripheral blood to compare persistent Graves' disease patients against newly diagnosed Graves' disease patients. The study was registered as a clinical trial and conducted in China. TCR sequencing covered around 13 persistent and approximately 20 newly diagnosed Graves' disease patients, around 35 samples in total. On the study overall, not on this receptor specifically: Persistent disease showed preferential use of TRBV28, TRBJ1-2 and TRBJ2-5, whereas newly diagnosed disease favored TRBV20-1 and TRBJ2-1. Persistent Graves' disease patients showed lower TCR Shannon entropy and fewer highly expanded clones than newly diagnosed patients, suggesting clonal expansion. Patients with persistent disease shared more public clonotypes (over 2,500) than newly diagnosed patients did (more than 900). The study examined only peripheral blood because the primary lesion, thyroid tissue, could not be accessed. The authors acknowledged the small sample size as a limitation that may reduce accuracy. Only the TCR beta chain was sequenced and analyzed.

Preparation of the library involved multiplex PCR. The data were produced on an Illumina HiSeq 4000. TCR beta libraries were built with iRepertoire HTBI primers and Arm-PCR amplification of CDR3 regions. PCR products were gel purified before sequencing. The paper's data handling went like this. A total of fewer than 70 TRBV and 14 TRBJ segments were identified across samples and were used for gene usage analysis of CDR3 amino acid clonotypes. COPE and FqMerger were used to merge filtered high-quality paired reads into contigs. BLAST was used to align contigs to IMGT TRBV, TRBD and TRBJ reference genes, with CDR3 defined following IMGT. Highly expanded clones were defined as clonotypes with a frequency above 0.1%. Shannon entropy was used to measure repertoire diversity, and the Gini coefficient was used to measure V-J evenness. Clonotypes shared by more than one individual were considered public. Using fastp trimming at Q25 and MiXCR clonotype assembly, TCRdb reanalyzed the public sequencing data and kept in-frame beta chains. Rows are unified per CDR3 protein, each entry keeping the most common DNA and genes. The V and J calls here are based on TCRdb, not the publication. In this sample the table shows hundreds of thousands of distinct CDR3 sequences, over 14% of which occur a single time. Over 7.5% of the sample rests with the top ten.

As encoded in the germline V gene, CDR1 is MDHEN while CDR2 is SYDVKM. The V end loses 7 bases and the J end loses 6 bases, and a stretch of 10 bases separates them. The CDR3 numbers 12 residues from cysteine through phenylalanine. The DNA shown is the 36-base CDR3, in frame from base 1. What this sample's time point label stands for: newly diagnosed GD, antithyroid drugs for less than 3 months. RNA was extracted from PBMCs in TRIzol for both TCR sequencing and RNA sequencing. Graves' disease was diagnosed according to American Thyroid Association guidelines. Recruitment of patients was carried out at an endocrinology department in Xi'an, China. Each patient gave approximately 10 milliliters of peripheral blood, collected in an EDTA anticoagulant tube. Ficoll Paque Plus density gradient separation was used to isolate PBMCs, and no further T cell sorting was performed. An Agilent 2100 Bioanalyzer and agarose gel were used to check RNA quality, and a NanoDrop 2000 was used to measure RNA concentration.

In its sample, this clonotype was seen a few times. The clone's antigen remains unknown. Base qualities are not at hand, and no much larger clone is one base apart. The data also belong to a second study, concerning T cells in Graves' hyperthyroidism and ophthalmopathy. The second investigation adds: A patient counted as having stable Graves' hyperthyroidism if no progression to ophthalmopathy occurred over 18 months of follow-up. Hyperthyroidism patients were aged 18 to 65 years and newly diagnosed, with disease duration of less than 2 months. Any patient with an uncontrolled infection, another autoimmune disease, pregnancy or lactation was excluded. Diagnoses were established on the basis of clinical symptoms, serum thyroxine and TRAb, thyroid ultrasound, and orbital computed tomography. The first round of RT-PCR for the TCR CDR3 was performed with the HTBI primer set and the Qiagen OneStep RT-PCR kit. Blood samples also contained most of the expanded thyroid clonotypes (frequency above 0.001), which suggests that blood repertoires may reflect thyroid immune responses. A model built on a 13 V-J signature distinguished ophthalmopathy from stable hyperthyroidism, reaching 85% to 90% sensitivity and about 81% specificity in cross-validation and 80%/75% in testing. During validation, the model predicted progression to ophthalmopathy a median of approximately 6 months ahead of onset, with approximately 70% sensitivity and 72% to 80% specificity. To identify distinguishing TCR V-J signatures, a discovery cohort of some 100 patients was used, comprising approximately 40 with Graves' ophthalmopathy and approximately 58 with stable Graves' hyperthyroidism. Prospective prediction of ophthalmopathy was tested in an independent validation cohort consisting of 18 to 20 hyperthyroidism patients and approximately 16 patients who later progressed to ophthalmopathy. For training and testing, the 100 or so patients in the discovery cohort were randomly divided in a 7:3 ratio. The study also compared thyroid tissue and blood T-cell repertoires from about six Graves' hyperthyroidism patients. Once sampling was done, hyperthyroidism patients were given methimazole at a starting dose of 30 mg daily, whereas ophthalmopathy patients were given high-dose intravenous methylprednisolone. Libraries were constructed in a second round of multiplex PCR, after which size selection and purification were performed. Libraries were sequenced paired-end with 100 bp reads on an Illumina HiSeq2000. Raw data were processed with SOAPnuke, discarding reads with adapters, uncalled bases, mean Phred below 15, or no exact constant-primer or identifier match. High-quality paired reads were merged with COPE v1.2.5, and unique nucleotide sequences were defined as clonotypes. MiTCR v1.1 was used to align clonotypes to the IMGT TRBV, TRBD and TRBJ reference segments. The analysis was restricted to V-J combinations with a frequency above 0.0001, which together covered about 99% of the repertoires. A TCS score was defined as the ratio of F50 (clonal expansion) to E x V (chaos), with BLOSUM62-based TCRdist applied between CDR3 peptides within each V-J. Welch's t-statistics and random forest reduced roughly 540 V-J features to roughly 13, which were used in a naive Bayes classifier (R e1071). Sample size was not statistically predetermined, and investigators were not blinded to group allocation. The paper describes TCR Vbeta CDR3 sequencing of fewer than 150 peripheral blood samples, made up of roughly 45 ophthalmopathy patients, more than 70 hyperthyroidism patients and approximately 17 progressor patients.

The sequence derives from a woman between 40 and 50 years old with Graves disease. Donor details come from another sample of the same person, matched by shared clones. The sequence is built from TRBV28 and TRBJ1-5; TRBD1 might be the D gene, on 6 matching bases. Sequencing used peripheral blood mononuclear cells (PBMCs), obtained at new diagnosis, from a patient treated with antithyroid drugs. The DNA sequence is given as TGTGCCAGCAAACAGGGAGGTCAGCCCCAGCATTTT. Its product reads: CASKQGGQPQHF.